This T cell receptor beta chain stems from a study of technical replicates of blood from several donors (dated by TCRdb to between 2016 and 2019). With respect to this clone: Its antigen is unknown. The input lacks base qualities; no much larger clone sits a single base away.

From its cysteine to its phenylalanine, the CDR3 spans 13 amino acids. The CDR3 DNA has 39 bases and is translated from base 1. The germline V gene (reference sequence) supplies CDR1 WNHNN and CDR2 SYGVQD. V and J are truncated by 5 bases and 2 bases respectively, leaving an intervening sequence of 10 bases. The library came from the immunoSEQ multiplex PCR assay. TCRdb re-hosts the immuneACCESS table, in-frame sequences only. Its copies lack some clones; in the studies checked, an unresolved V gene accounts for under half of them, and the cause for the rest is not known. The sample table records more than 90,000 clones; about 95% of these occur just once. The top ten clonotypes cover about 0.37% of the sample.

The source is a human donor in good health. The specimen was T cells isolated from PBMCs. Recombination joined TRBV10-1 with TRBJ2-7; a weak D assignment points to TRBD2 (5 bases agree). Here the CDR3 is given as CASSHSGPYEQYF. Here is the DNA: TGCGCCAGCAGTCACAGCGGTCCCTACGAGCAGTACTTC.